The source of this T cell receptor (beta chain) is a study of blood T cell repertoires in COVID-19. This CDR3 comprises 14 residues. Germline lookup yields CDR1 SGHVS and CDR2 FQNEAQ. The V and J ends lost 4 bases and 2 bases, in that order; junction bases with no gene match: 2. Per the original data handling: Estimation of nucleated cell counts relied on the amplification of reference gene primers. The repertoire was sequenced with immunoSEQ multiplex PCR; TCRdb's copy has only in-frame clones and lacks some. V, J and clone size derive from that table, while D and trimming were established from the DNA sequence. The data contain under 200,000 clones, about four fifths of them singletons.

The rearrangement uses TRBV7-8 and TRBJ2-7; 10 positions match TRBD1. The sample was peripheral blood. This TCR came from a man between 70 and 80 years old with active or convalescent COVID-19. Here the CDR3 DNA reads TGTGCCAGCAGCTCGGGACAGGGGCCCTACGAGCAGTACTTC. Protein product: CASSSGQGPYEQYF. Filled out from reference TRBV7-8 and TRBJ2-7, the complete variable domain reads GAGVSQSPRYKVAKRGQDVALRCDPISGHVSLFWYQQALGQGPEFLTYFQNEAQLDKSGLPSDRFFAERPEGSVSTLKIQRTQQEDSAVYLCASSSGQGPYEQYFGPGTRLTVT.